Listed here are 25 T cell receptor beta chains from one sample, sequenced in a study of T cell changes during pregnancy in multiple sclerosis (dated by TCRdb to the late 2010s). Libraries were prepared through the immunoSEQ multiplex PCR assay. The table comes from immuneACCESS by way of TCRdb, which keeps in-frame sequences with V and J called. Part of the clones is missing from these tables; in studies checked, under half for an unresolved V gene and the rest for unknown reasons. For this sample there are 45,000 or so clones; about 87% appear just once. Clones ranked in the top ten supply under 2% of the sample. This specimen was peripheral blood, taken in the first trimester of pregnancy. The receptor set was obtained from a female donor with multiple sclerosis, enrolled in a pregnancy study.

This chain joins TRBV7-2 and TRBJ1-5; D may be TRBD1 (6 bases). CDR3 size: 15 residues. V was trimmed by 5 bases and J by 9 bases, leaving 20 bases between them. The V gene's germline CDR1 is SGHTA and CDR2 FQGNSA. For the CDR3, the DNA is TGTGCCAGCAGCCCGAGGACAGCCCTAGGTTGGCCCCAGCATTTT. Its translation is CASSPRTALGWPQHF.

The chain carries TRBV25-1 and TRBJ1-2, with D unresolved. Germline V gene sequence: CDR1 MGHDK, CDR2 SYGVNS. V was clipped by 2 bases and J by 4 bases, with 14 bases between them. The CDR3 loop spans 15 amino acids. The CDR3 nucleotides read TGTGCCAGCAGTGAAAGCGGTAGTAATCCCTATGGCTACACCTTC. Protein product: CASSESGSNPYGYTF.

The genes are TRBV5-1 and TRBJ2-1; D may be TRBD1 (6 bases). Germline V gene sequence: CDR1 SGHRS, CDR2 YFSETQ. Between the trimmed V and J ends, which lost 4 bases and 9 bases, there was a span of 17 bases. The CDR3 contains 14 residues. The CDR3 sequence is CASSLDSGGGEQFF. CDR3 DNA: TGCGCCAGCAGCCTGGACAGCGGTGGTGGTGAGCAGTTCTTC.

The V call is TRBV4-1, the J call TRBJ2-5; D uncertain. CDR1 is MGHRA, CDR2 YSYEKL, per germline. Trimming cost V 4 bases and J 3 bases, with 9 bases left between them. CDR3 length: 13 amino acids. The CDR3 nucleotides are TGCGCCAGCAGCCTTAGGAGAGAAGAGACCCAGTACTTC. This translates into CASSLRREETQYF.

The rearrangement joins TRBV7-9 to TRBJ2-7; 12 bases are a match to TRBD2. CDR3 length equals 13 residues. J lost 6 bases, V lost 5 bases, and 2 bases had no gene match. Per germline, CDR1 SEHNR and CDR2 FQNEAQ (reference sequence). CDR3 coding DNA: TGTGCCAGCAGCGCGGGACTAGCGGGCGAGCAGTACTTC. Protein: CASSAGLAGEQYF.

The chain joins TRBV29-1 to TRBJ2-7; D is perhaps TRBD2 (5 bases). V was clipped by 7 bases and J by 11 bases, with 18 bases between them. Germline V lookup: CDR1 SQVTM, CDR2 ANQGSEA. This CDR3 is built from 11 residues. DNA for the CDR3: TGCAGCGGACGCCTGGACTCGTCAGAGTACTTC. Protein product: CSGRLDSSEYF.

This clone was detected a few times. V is TRBV7-2 and J is TRBJ1-1, with D hard to call. V was cut by 0 bases and J by 10 bases, with 6 bases left in between. Germline lookup yields CDR1 SGHTA and CDR2 FQGNSA. The CDR3 contains 11 residues. The CDR3 sequence: CASSLAGRAFF. CDR3 DNA sequence: TGTGCCAGCAGCTTAGCAGGGAGAGCTTTCTTT.

The chain couples TRBV9 to TRBJ2-7; 8 bases agree with TRBD1. Germline V gene sequence: CDR1 SGDLS, CDR2 YYNGEE. This CDR3 has 15 amino acids. Losses at the gene ends were 0 bases for V and 3 bases for J; bases not matched to a gene: 5. The CDR3 DNA sequence: TGTGCCAGCAGCGTAGGGGGGGACAGGAGCTACGAGCAGTACTTC. Encoded protein: CASSVGGDRSYEQYF.

The CDR3 region is CASSLGQGGYNEQFF. In DNA, the CDR3 is TGCGCCAGCAGCTTAGGACAAGGGGGCTACAATGAGCAGTTCTTC. This chain connects TRBV5-1 to TRBJ2-1, with D possibly matching TRBD1 (6 bases). This CDR3 is built from 15 residues. Germline V lookup: CDR1 SGHRS, CDR2 YFSETQ. The V gene lost 2 bases and the J gene lost 3 bases, with 12 bases spanning the gap.

The V call is TRBV21-1, the J call TRBJ1-4; TRBD1, the D gene given by the table, was not confirmed from the DNA. TRBV21-1 is a pseudogene. The CDR3 covers 14 residues. The CDR3 coding sequence is TGTGCCAGCATCAACAGAAGAATTAATGAAAAACTGTTTTTT. Its translation is CASINRRINEKLFF.

V gene TRBV28 combines with J gene TRBJ2-7, with D possibly being TRBD1 (6 bases). CDR1 MDHEN and CDR2 SYDVKM come from the germline V gene. The CDR3 is 16 residues long. Trimming cost V 7 bases and J 1 base, with 20 bases left between them. This chain's CDR3 is CASIGQGYPGSYEQYF. The CDR3 coding sequence is TGTGCCAGCATAGGGCAGGGGTATCCAGGGTCCTACGAGCAGTACTTC. Using reference TRBV28 and TRBJ2-7 for the parts outside the CDR3, the full variable domain is DVKVTQSSRYLVKRTGEKVFLECVQDMDHENMFWYRQDPGLGLRLIYFSYDVKMKEKGDIPEGYSVSREKKERFSLILESASTNQTSMYLCASIGQGYPGSYEQYFGPGTRLTVT.

The chain employs TRBV18 and TRBJ1-6; 8 bases match TRBD1. Unmatched junction bases numbered 9, after V lost 5 bases and J lost 9 bases. The CDR3 is 15 amino acids. CDR1 is KGHSH and CDR2 is LQKENI in the germline V gene. CDR3 sequence: CASSNDRGVGSPLHF. The CDR3, as DNA: TGTGCCAGCTCAAACGACAGGGGAGTGGGTTCACCCCTCCACTTT.

The V gene is TRBV28, the J gene TRBJ2-1, with D possibly TRBD2 on 7 matching bases. V was pared by 7 bases and J by 2 bases, with 12 bases between. The CDR3 contains 14 residues. Germline V gene lookup returns CDR1 MDHEN and CDR2 SYDVKM. The CDR3 here is CASKGGGTYNEQFF. For the CDR3, the DNA is TGTGCCAGCAAAGGGGGGGGAACCTACAATGAGCAGTTCTTC.

The table lists this clone with a count of one. V and J are TRBV6-4 and TRBJ2-3; the match to TRBD1 covers 8 bases. V shed 2 bases and J 10 bases; nucleotides not matched to a gene: 11. This CDR3 is 15 amino acids long. Germline V gene data show CDR1 as MRHNA and CDR2 as SNTAGT. The CDR3: CASSDHRDRLGAQYF. The CDR3 bases are TGTGCCAGCAGTGACCACCGGGACAGGCTGGGGGCGCAGTATTTT.

The gene calls are TRBV5-4 and TRBJ1-2; perhaps TRBD1 as D (6 bases). The V gene lost 1 base and the J gene lost 8 bases, with 9 bases spanning the gap. This CDR3 has 12 residues. Germline CDR1 and CDR2: SGHNT and YYREEE (reference sequence). CDR3 nucleotides: TGTGCCAGCAGCTTGAACAGGGTGGGCTACACCTTC. Protein: CASSLNRVGYTF.

The J gene is TRBJ1-2, the V gene TRBV11-1; 9 bases agree with TRBD1. In germline, CDR1 is SGHAT, CDR2 FQDESV (reference sequence). V dropped 5 bases and J dropped 10; count of bases not matched to a gene: 5. The CDR3 runs 12 residues. The CDR3, as DNA: TGTGCCAGCAGCCCCGACAGGGGGTCCTACACCTTC. This codes for CASSPDRGSYTF.

In this sample, this clone turned up once. This chain connects TRBV7-2 to TRBJ1-2; tentatively, D is TRBD1 (6 bases). Trimming stripped 1 base from V and 4 bases from J, with 13 bases between. The CDR3 has 15 residues. The V gene's germline CDR1 is SGHTA and CDR2 FQGNSA. The CDR3 region is CASSLEAGEGYGYTF. Here the CDR3 DNA reads TGTGCCAGCAGCTTAGAGGCAGGGGAAGGCTATGGCTACACCTTC.

The DNA for the CDR3 is TGTGCCAGCAGCCCCGGGGGACCCGGAAACGGGGAGCTGTTTTTT. As protein: CASSPGGPGNGELFF. V gene TRBV7-9 combines with J gene TRBJ2-2, with D possibly TRBD2 on 6 matching bases. CDR1 and CDR2 from the germline V gene are SEHNR and FQNEAQ (reference sequence). With 5 bases removed from V and 7 bases from J, the gap between germline ends came to 17 bases. This CDR3 region has 15 residues.

A single count supports this clone. The chain uses TRBV28 and TRBJ1-5; D is unresolved. Between the trimmed V and J ends, which lost 7 bases and 4 bases, there was a span of 14 bases. Germline V gives CDR1 MDHEN, CDR2 SYDVKM. The CDR3 loop spans 14 amino acids. CDR3 coding DNA: TGTGCCAGCACTCGAGGGCTACCGAATCAGCCCCAGCATTTT. Protein product: CASTRGLPNQPQHF.

A word on this clone: The germline gene is not matched at one end of the junction; a read error may be the cause. CDR3 in amino acids: CASTQTTRSNEKLFF. In DNA, the CDR3 is TGCGCCAGCACCCAAACGACGAGGAGTAATGAAAAACTGTTTTTT. This chain uses TRBV4-3 with TRBJ1-4; D gene unclear. Germline values: CDR1 LGHNA, CDR2 YSLEER. This CDR3 is 15 amino acids long.

The chain couples TRBV27 to TRBJ1-2; 10 nucleotides line up with TRBD1. The ends lost 6 bases at V and 0 bases at J; junction bases unmatched: 4. The CDR3 consists of 15 residues. CDR1 and CDR2 (germline): MNHEY, SMNVEV (reference sequence). CDR3 amino acids: CASRPDRGANYGYTF. The CDR3 nucleotides are TGTGCCAGCAGGCCGGACAGGGGGGCTAACTATGGCTACACCTTC.

This chain joins TRBV18 and TRBJ1-2; possible D gene TRBD1, 5 bases. Germline assignment: CDR1 KGHSH and CDR2 LQKENI. V gave up 2 bases and J gave up 3 bases, with 10 bases separating them. CDR3 size: 14 residues. CDR3: CASSPAREHYGYTF. The CDR3 nucleotides are TGTGCCAGCTCACCAGCCAGGGAACACTATGGCTACACCTTC. The variable domain in full, with the rest retrieved from reference TRBV18 and TRBJ1-2, is NAGVMQNPRHLVRRRGQEARLRCSPMKGHSHVYWYRQLPEEGLKFMVYLQKENIIDESGMPKERFSAEFPKEGPSILRIQQVVRGDSAAYFCASSPAREHYGYTFGSGTRLTVV.

V and J are TRBV6-4 and TRBJ2-2, with D possibly being TRBD2 (5 bases). Trimming pared 9 bases from V and 6 bases from J, leaving 17 bases between. Looked up from germline, CDR1 is MRHNA and CDR2 is SNTAGT. This CDR3 has 14 residues. CDR3 nucleotide sequence: TGTGCCAGTTCTTGGAGTAGCGAGGCCGGGGAGCTGTTTTTT. This encodes CASSWSSEAGELFF.

The J gene is TRBJ2-2, the V gene TRBV6-5, with D unclear. The CDR3 covers 15 residues. The ends were cut back, 6 bases at V and 2 bases at J, with 13 bases in the middle. The germline gives CDR1 MNHEY, CDR2 SVGAGI. The CDR3 region has the DNA TGTGCCAGCAGCCTCGACACAATAAACACCGGGGAGCTGTTTTTT. The encoded protein is CASSLDTINTGELFF.

The CDR3 coding sequence is TGTGCCAGCAGCTTACTTCTTCAAGAGACCCAGTACTTC. It yields the protein CASSLLLQETQYF. The chain is built from TRBV11-2 and TRBJ2-5; no clear D. Trimming left V 2 bases short and J 2 bases short, with 6 bases between. The CDR3 consists of 13 residues. The V gene's germline CDR1 is SGHAT and CDR2 FQNNGV.